The 27 T cell receptor beta chains below were found in one sample sequenced in a study of T cell repertoires in cytomegalovirus infection. Their target antigens are unknown. MiXCR was run by TCRdb on the reads, yielding one entry per CDR3 protein. The table shows 650,000 to 900,000 distinct CDR3 sequences, with around a third occurring only once. The sequencing here drew on cultured CD8+ T cells from PBMCs, taken from culture after CMV antigen stimulation. The receptors originated from a human donor in good health (CMV status not recorded). Some clones in this sample may be carry-over from other donors' samples.

This clonotype was observed a few times. This chain connects TRBV6-1 to TRBJ2-2, with TRBD1 identical over 8 bases. CDR1 and CDR2 from the germline V gene are MNHNS and SASEGT. The trim removed 5 bases at V and 4 bases at J, leaving 3 bases unmatched. CDR3 size: 14 residues. CDR3 nucleotides: TGTGCCAGCAGTAGTACAGGGGGCACCGGGGAGCTGTTTTTT. Protein: CASSSTGGTGELFF.

The rearrangement uses TRBV28 and TRBJ1-2; D not resolved. CDR1 and CDR2 (germline): MDHEN, SYDVKM. V was clipped by 5 bases and J by 8 bases, with 12 bases between them. The CDR3 extends over 12 amino acids. The CDR3 spells CASSPLRWGYTF. DNA of the CDR3: TGTGCCAGCAGTCCTCTTCGGTGGGGCTACACCTTC.

This clonotype was counted only a few times. The V call is TRBV27, the J call TRBJ1-1; the D gene is possibly TRBD1 (5 bases). V was shortened by 7 bases and J by 3 bases, with 12 bases between the two germline ends. This CDR3 comprises 13 residues. Germline CDR1 reads MNHEY; CDR2 reads SMNVEV (reference sequence). The CDR3 loop is CASTGRGYTEAFF. CDR3 nucleotides: TGTGCCAGCACCGGAAGGGGCTACACTGAAGCTTTCTTT.

This clonotype was detected ten times or more. The rearrangement uses TRBV12-3 or TRBV12-4 and TRBJ1-1; weak D call: TRBD1 (5 bases). The CDR3 loop spans 13 amino acids. V dropped 7 bases and J dropped 3 bases, with 12 bases sitting between them. CDR3 amino acids: CASTQTGDTEAFF. Here the CDR3 DNA reads TGTGCCAGCACTCAAACGGGGGACACTGAAGCTTTCTTT.

This clonotype was observed many times. The chain joins TRBV7-8 to TRBJ1-5; D remains unclear. The length of the CDR3 is 15 residues. Trimming pared 4 bases from V and 6 bases from J, leaving 16 bases between. Germline CDR1 reads SGHVS; CDR2 reads FQNEAQ. DNA for the CDR3: TGTGCCAGCAGCTCCGGACGATCGGCATTTCAGCCCCAGCATTTT. It yields the protein CASSSGRSAFQPQHF.

This sequence joins TRBV5-4 and TRBJ1-2; 8 bases line up with TRBD1. This CDR3 has 16 amino acids. Trimming cost V 0 bases and J 7 bases; bases outside gene matches: 11. Germline CDR1 reads SGHNT; CDR2 reads YYREEE (reference sequence). CDR3 nucleotide sequence: TGTGCCAGCAGCTTGGCCTTGCAGGACAGGGCTTCTGGCTACACCTTC. Encoded protein: CASSLALQDRASGYTF.

J is TRBJ1-2 and V is TRBV25-1, with 8 bases aligning to TRBD1. Looked up from germline, CDR1 is MGHDK and CDR2 is SYGVNS. With 4 bases clipped from V and 4 bases from J, the junction kept 14 bases outside the gene matches. CDR3 length: 17 residues. The chain's CDR3 is CASSAGYPGQVPYGYTF. In DNA form, the CDR3 reads TGTGCCAGCAGTGCAGGTTACCCGGGACAGGTTCCCTATGGCTACACCTTC.

This clonotype was picked up a small number of times. The chain joins TRBV19 to TRBJ2-7, with D uncertain. This CDR3 has 17 amino acids. CDR1 is LNHDA, CDR2 SQIVND, per germline (reference sequence). V was shortened by 0 bases and J by 3 bases, with 18 bases between the two germline ends. In DNA form, the CDR3 reads TGTGCCAGTAGTATAGATCGCCCCCAGTGCCAAGGCTACGAGCAGTACGTC. Its protein product is CASSIDRPQCQGYEQYV.

This chain joins TRBV5-5 and TRBJ1-3; D is unresolved. The CDR3 loop spans 13 amino acids. V lost 7 bases and J lost 1, with 9 bases in between. Germline-derived CDR1 and CDR2 are SGHKS and YYEKEE (reference sequence). The CDR3 is CASHSKSGNTIYF. CDR3 bases: TGTGCCAGCCACAGTAAATCTGGAAACACCATATATTTT.

The rearrangement uses TRBV5-4 and TRBJ1-5, with D unclear. In germline, CDR1 is SGHNT, CDR2 YYREEE (reference sequence). Trimming took 1 base from V and 3 from J, leaving 11 bases between them. The CDR3 is made up of 15 amino acids. The CDR3 coding sequence is TGTGCCAGCAGCTTGACCCCCGATACCAATCAGCCCCAGCATTTT. Encoded protein: CASSLTPDTNQPQHF.

In its sample, this clonotype was seen many times. V and J are TRBV7-9 and TRBJ2-5, with 14 bases matching TRBD2. The CDR3 totals 20 residues. V lost 4 bases to trimming and J lost 2 bases; unmatched junction nucleotides: 15. Germline values: CDR1 SEHNR, CDR2 FQNEAQ (reference sequence). CDR3 in amino acids: CASSSPGLAGANTWQETQYF. CDR3 bases: TGTGCCAGCAGCTCCCCGGGACTAGCGGGGGCGAATACTTGGCAAGAGACCCAGTACTTC. Full variable domain (remainder filled in from reference TRBV7-9 and TRBJ2-5): DTGVSQNPRHKITKRGQNVTFRCDPISEHNRLYWYRQTLGQGPEFLTYFQNEAQLEKSRLLSDRFSAERPKGSFSTLEIQRTEQGDSAMYLCASSSPGLAGANTWQETQYFGPGTRLLVL.

This chain's CDR3 is CASTRNPFTEAFF. The CDR3 DNA follows: TGTGCCAGCACTCGGAACCCATTCACTGAAGCTTTCTTT. This sequence joins TRBV12-3 or TRBV12-4 and TRBJ1-1, with unresolved D. The length of the CDR3 is 13 residues. Between the trimmed V and J ends, which lost 7 bases and 4 bases, there was a span of 13 bases.

CDR3 DNA sequence: TGTGCCAGCAGCTTGCGGGGGACCGGAACCGGGGAGCTGTTTTTT. Its protein product is CASSLRGTGTGELFF. V usage is TRBV3-1 and J usage is TRBJ2-2, with 7 bases identical to TRBD2. The CDR3 consists of 15 residues. V dropped 5 bases and J dropped 5; count of bases not matched to a gene: 8. Germline CDR1 is LGHDT and CDR2 is YNNKEL (reference sequence).

This clonotype was seen a handful of times. The chain has TRBV9 and TRBJ2-3; 11 nucleotides match TRBD2. Germline assignment: CDR1 SGDLS and CDR2 YYNGEE. The V gene end was trimmed by 1 base and the J gene end by 3 bases; junction bases not matched to a gene: 4. The CDR3 totals 16 residues. The CDR3 spells CASSVPTSGDTDTQYF. For the CDR3, the DNA is TGTGCCAGCAGCGTACCGACTAGCGGGGATACAGATACGCAGTATTTT. The whole variable domain, filled in from reference TRBV9 and TRBJ2-3, reads DSGVTQTPKHLITATGQRVTLRCSPRSGDLSVYWYQQSLDQGLQFLIQYYNGEERAKGNILERFSAQQFPDLHSELNLSSLELGDSALYFCASSVPTSGDTDTQYFGPGTRLTVL.

The chain couples TRBV7-8 to TRBJ1-1; TRBD1 might be the D (6 bases). V shed 5 bases and J shed 5 bases, with 18 bases lying between them. The germline CDR1 and CDR2 sequences are SGHVS and FQNEAQ. There are 15 residues in the CDR3. CDR3 residues: CASSTDRGGGTEAFF. The CDR3 region has the DNA TGTGCCAGCAGCACTGACAGAGGGGGGGGGACTGAAGCTTTCTTT.

This clonotype was counted only a few times. The V call is TRBV9, the J call TRBJ2-2; 8 bases agree with TRBD1. J was trimmed by 7 bases and V by 3 bases; bases with no gene match: 5. CDR3 length: 14 amino acids. Germline V CDR1 and CDR2: SGDLS, YYNGEE. The CDR3 DNA is TGTGCCAGCAGCGCCAGGGGGCAGGGCGGGGAGCTGTTTTTT. Translating it yields CASSARGQGGELFF.

This clonotype has a single count. This chain uses TRBV12-3 or TRBV12-4 with TRBJ2-1; D is uncertain. The CDR3 spans 14 residues. V dropped 5 bases and J dropped 0 bases, with 8 bases sitting between them. The CDR3 loop is CASSIKSSYNEQFF. In nucleotides, the CDR3 is TGTGCCAGCAGTATAAAGAGCTCCTACAATGAGCAGTTCTTC.

The gene calls are TRBV6-2 or TRBV6-3 and TRBJ1-5; D call uncertain. This CDR3 comprises 14 residues. V was shortened by 7 bases and J by 3 bases, with 13 bases between the two germline ends. The germline V gene has CDR1 MNHEY and CDR2 SVGEGT. This CDR3 is CASKEGGYNQPQHF. CDR3 nucleotide sequence: TGTGCCAGCAAAGAAGGAGGATACAATCAGCCCCAGCATTTT.

About this clonotype itself: At one boundary the junction diverges from the germline segment, which might be a read error. The chain has TRBV4-1 and TRBJ1-3; D is ambiguous. This CDR3 region has 16 residues. Germline V gene sequence: CDR1 MGHRA, CDR2 YSYEKL. The CDR3 nucleotides are TGCGCCAGCAACCAAGATTATGGGTACTCTGGAAACACCATATATTTT. Translated: CASNQDYGYSGNTIYF.

V gene TRBV25-1 combines with J gene TRBJ2-1, with 9 bases identical to TRBD1. Trimming removed 5 bases from V and 6 bases from J; junction bases left unmatched: 11. CDR1 MGHDK and CDR2 SYGVNS come from the germline V gene. CDR3 length equals 16 residues. The CDR3 region is CASSNEWDRAGNEQFF. Here the CDR3 DNA reads TGTGCCAGCAGTAACGAGTGGGACAGGGCGGGCAATGAGCAGTTCTTC.

The chain recombines TRBV6-9 with TRBJ2-1, with 7 positions matching TRBD2. Germline CDR1 is MNHGY and CDR2 is SVAAGI. The junction had 13 bases not matched to a gene; V was cut back by 6 bases and J by 5 bases. The CDR3 spans 16 residues. CDR3 sequence (DNA): TGTGCCAGCAGCCCAAAGCCAATAGGGACTAACAATGAGCAGTTCTTC. Translated: CASSPKPIGTNNEQFF.

This chain connects TRBV3-1 to TRBJ2-1; 8 bases agree with TRBD1. The V segment lost 3 bases and the J segment 7 bases; nucleotides outside the gene matches: 14. In germline, CDR1 is LGHDT, CDR2 YNNKEL (reference sequence). The CDR3 consists of 17 residues. The CDR3 nucleotides read TGTGCCAGCAGCCATTCTCTACGGGACAGGCCCCAAAATGAGCAGTTCTTC. It codes for CASSHSLRDRPQNEQFF.

The V call is TRBV6-2 or TRBV6-3, the J call TRBJ2-7, with D maybe TRBD1 (6 bases). CDR1 and CDR2 from the germline V gene are MNHEY and SVGEGT. V lost 8 bases to trimming and J lost 0 bases, with 14 bases between them. The CDR3 consists of 14 residues. The CDR3 here is CASGDTRTSYEQYV. CDR3 DNA: TGTGCCAGCGGGGACACACGAACCTCCTACGAGCAGTACGTC.

The chain employs TRBV4-1 and TRBJ1-5; the D is unclear. CDR1 is MGHRA, CDR2 YSYEKL, per germline. V was trimmed by 1 base and J by 5 bases, leaving 9 bases between them. The length of the CDR3 is 14 residues. The CDR3 protein is CASSQASEDQPQHF. DNA of the CDR3: TGCGCCAGCAGCCAAGCGTCAGAAGATCAGCCCCAGCATTTT.

The rearrangement links TRBV27 to TRBJ1-1, with no clear D. Germline V CDR1 and CDR2: MNHEY, SMNVEV (reference sequence). Trimming shortened V by 1 base and J by 2 bases, and 5 bases separated the two germline ends. The CDR3 covers 13 residues. CDR3 DNA sequence: TGTGCCAGCAGTTTATACGGAAACACTGAAGCTTTCTTT. Translating it yields CASSLYGNTEAFF.

The rearrangement joins TRBV28 to TRBJ1-1; no firm D call. The V gene's germline CDR1 is MDHEN and CDR2 SYDVKM. Trimming left V 3 bases short and J 3 bases short, with 5 bases between. The CDR3 extends over 12 amino acids. In DNA form, the CDR3 reads TGTGCCAGCAGTTTCCCATACACTGAAGCTTTCTTT. Its translation is CASSFPYTEAFF.

This clonotype was recorded at least ten times. V is TRBV4-1 and J is TRBJ2-1; D not resolved. This CDR3 is 13 amino acids long. Germline CDR1 is MGHRA and CDR2 is YSYEKL. V was cut by 1 base and J by 7 bases, with 8 bases left in between. CDR3 coding DNA: TGCGCCAGCAGCCAAGGTCCGGGTAATGAGCAGTTCTTC. Residues: CASSQGPGNEQFF.